These T cell receptor beta chains were read from a single sample in a study of blood T cell repertoires in COVID-19. Using immunoSEQ multiplex PCR, the repertoire was profiled, and TCRdb retains in-frame clones only, with some absent. The table has 95,000 to 150,000 clones, around nine tenths seen once. The sequenced material came from peripheral blood. Every receptor here comes from a man over 45 with acute or convalescent COVID-19. Each CDR3 is given with its conserved first and last residue.

v_gene	j_gene	CDR3aa
TRBV2	TRBJ2-1	CASSETGNLSYNEQFF
TRBV19	TRBJ2-7	CASSPGARARVEQYF
TRBV2	TRBJ2-7	CARVGTSGSYEQYF
TRBV7-6	TRBJ2-3	CASSLTSGSTDTQYF
TRBV29-1	TRBJ2-2	CSVRRLAATGELFF
TRBV5-4	TRBJ2-1	CASSLGTSGRSNEQFF
TRBV7-8	TRBJ1-4	CASSLGQGAANEKLFF
TRBV24-1	TRBJ2-2	CATGGRGGQGRTGELFF
TRBV6-2/TRBV6-3	TRBJ2-1	CASSYRTSGKYNEQFF
TRBV7-2	TRBJ2-5	CASSFVSGRGETQYF
TRBV6-5	TRBJ2-7	CASEGLEQYF
TRBV6-1	TRBJ2-2	CASSKGLAGRTGELFF
TRBV6-2/TRBV6-3	TRBJ2-1	CASSSRTPSSYNEQFF
TRBV18	TRBJ1-4	CASSPPEWGNEKLFF
TRBV24-1	TRBJ1-2	CATSRTGVGYTF
TRBV6-5	TRBJ2-7	CASIWGLGDEQYF
TRBV4-3	TRBJ2-7	CASSQDRDFSYEQYF
TRBV5-1	TRBJ1-2	CASSLDSPYGYTF
TRBV5-1	TRBJ1-4	CASSPGGTATNEKLFF
TRBV24-1	TRBJ2-5	CATSDPGQGQETQYF
TRBV18	TRBJ1-1	CASSVGTGVNTEAFF
TRBV7-9	TRBJ2-7	CASSSPPGQGGYEQYF
TRBV18	TRBJ2-5	CASSPGVRETQYF
TRBV11-3	TRBJ2-3	CASSYRREATSTDTQYF
TRBV5-5	TRBJ2-7	CASSLAGLAGGYEQYF
TRBV19	TRBJ1-5	CASSIAARYNQPQHF
TRBV27	TRBJ1-6	CASSLFTGLYNSPLHF
TRBV27	TRBJ2-3	CASSYNSGRDTQYF
TRBV27	TRBJ1-2	CASSLGTGQHYGYTF
TRBV6-4	TRBJ2-7	CASSSILAGTLYEQYF
TRBV28	TRBJ1-1	CASSLRGPNTEAFF
TRBV5-1	TRBJ1-2	CASRTGELSYGYTF
TRBV6-2/TRBV6-3	TRBJ2-1	CASSYPRRREATYNEQFF
TRBV1	TRBJ2-7	CTSSQVQREGAYEQYF
TRBV7-9	TRBJ2-7	CASSPPIQSSYEQYF
TRBV10-1	TRBJ1-2	CASSGGAGGLGGYTF
TRBV7-2	TRBJ1-5	CASSRTGGLQPQHF
TRBV6-5	TRBJ1-1	CASSYGQGATEAFF
TRBV5-6	TRBJ2-2	CASSPGLAGMAGELFF
TRBV27	TRBJ2-7	CASSPSGGGYSYEQYF
TRBV9	TRBJ1-1	CASSVARGGTEAFF
TRBV27	TRBJ2-7	CASRRRAVTYEQYF
TRBV4-1	TRBJ2-1	CASSPPRGAGRSYNEQFF
TRBV9	TRBJ2-1	CASSARRTGMIVHEQFF
TRBV19	TRBJ2-4	CASSGRTVDIQYF
TRBV5-1	TRBJ2-5	CASSNLAGRGATQYF
TRBV25-1	TRBJ1-1	CASSDHNRKGEAFF
TRBV5-6	TRBJ2-3	CASSFSRVSTDTQYF
TRBV30	TRBJ1-5	CAWSVGARNQPQHF
TRBV7-9	TRBJ1-4	CASSWGGFAEKLFF
TRBV18	TRBJ2-1	CASSPIAGGNEQFF
TRBV11-2	TRBJ2-5	CASSLFPTGVETQYF
TRBV21-1	TRBJ1-5	CASSKVGALNQPQHF
TRBV18	TRBJ1-2	CASSATGVRYGYTF